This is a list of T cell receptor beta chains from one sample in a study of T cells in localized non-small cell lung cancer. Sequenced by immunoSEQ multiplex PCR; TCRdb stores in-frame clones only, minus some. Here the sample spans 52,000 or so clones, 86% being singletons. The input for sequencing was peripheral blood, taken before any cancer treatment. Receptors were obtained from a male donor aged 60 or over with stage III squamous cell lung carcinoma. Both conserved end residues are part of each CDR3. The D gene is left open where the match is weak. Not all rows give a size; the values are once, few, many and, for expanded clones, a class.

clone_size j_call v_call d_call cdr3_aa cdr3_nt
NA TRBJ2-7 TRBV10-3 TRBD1 CATDRGQGTYEQYF TGTGCCACCGATAGAGGACAGGGGACCTACGAGCAGTACTTC
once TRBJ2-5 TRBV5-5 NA CASSPARIQETQYF TGTGCCAGCAGCCCTGCGCGCATCCAAGAGACCCAGTACTTC
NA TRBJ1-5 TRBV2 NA CASSDFSGGDQPQHF TGTGCCAGCAGTGATTTCTCTGGGGGGGATCAGCCCCAGCATTTT
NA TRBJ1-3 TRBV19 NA CASSMDRASGNTIYF TGTGCCAGTAGTATGGACCGAGCCTCTGGAAACACCATATATTTT
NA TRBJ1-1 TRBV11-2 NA CASSSGRNTEAFF TGTGCCAGCAGCTCGGGAAGAAACACTGAAGCTTTCTTT
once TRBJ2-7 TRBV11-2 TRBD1 CASSRDRPQFSSYEQYF TGTGCCAGCAGCCGGGACAGGCCCCAATTTAGCTCCTACGAGCAGTACTTC
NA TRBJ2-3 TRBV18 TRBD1 CASSPTGSSTDTQYF TGTGCCAGCTCACCGACAGGGTCGAGCACAGATACGCAGTATTTT
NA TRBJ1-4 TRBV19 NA CASSPPLGGLEEKLFF TGTGCCAGTAGTCCCCCCCTAGGGGGGCTAGAGGAAAAACTGTTTTTT
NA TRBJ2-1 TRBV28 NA CASSLRGHNEQFF TGTGCCAGCAGTTTGAGGGGCCACAATGAGCAGTTCTTC
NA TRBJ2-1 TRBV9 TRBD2 CASSPSRGLAGGWEQFF TGTGCCAGCAGCCCGAGCAGGGGACTAGCGGGAGGTTGGGAGCAGTTCTTC
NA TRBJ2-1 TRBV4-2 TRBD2 CASSQEGLAGDDEQFF TGTGCCAGCAGCCAAGAAGGACTAGCGGGAGATGATGAGCAGTTCTTC
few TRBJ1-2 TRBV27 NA CASSFEGNYGYTF TGTGCCAGCAGTTTTGAGGGTAACTATGGCTACACCTTC
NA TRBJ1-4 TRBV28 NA CASSSTGTVALGNEKLFF TGTGCCAGCAGTTCCACCGGGACGGTCGCCCTGGGGAATGAAAAACTGTTTTTT
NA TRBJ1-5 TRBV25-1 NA CASSASLNQPQHF TGTGCCAGCAGTGCCTCCCTTAATCAGCCCCAGCATTTT
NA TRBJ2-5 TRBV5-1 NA CASSLPTSSQETQYF TGCGCCAGCAGCTTACCCACCAGTTCCCAAGAGACCCAGTACTTC
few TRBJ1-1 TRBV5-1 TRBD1 CASSRTGDTEAFF TGCGCCAGCAGCCGGACAGGGGACACTGAAGCTTTCTTT
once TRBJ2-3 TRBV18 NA CASSPGSDTQYF TGTGCCAGCTCACCAGGTTCCGATACGCAGTATTTT
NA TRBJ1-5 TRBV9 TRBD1 CASSVGQGYQPQHF TGTGCCAGCAGCGTAGGACAGGGCTATCAGCCCCAGCATTTT
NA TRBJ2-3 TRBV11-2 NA CASSLSYTDTQYF TGTGCCAGCAGCTTATCATACACAGATACGCAGTATTTT
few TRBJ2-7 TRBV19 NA CASSIRDSSYEQYF TGTGCCAGTAGTATTCGAGACAGCTCCTACGAGCAGTACTTC
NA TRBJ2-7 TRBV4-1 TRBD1 CASSQDSSRGQGYF TGCGCCAGCAGCCAAGATAGTAGTCGCGGACAGGGGTACTTC